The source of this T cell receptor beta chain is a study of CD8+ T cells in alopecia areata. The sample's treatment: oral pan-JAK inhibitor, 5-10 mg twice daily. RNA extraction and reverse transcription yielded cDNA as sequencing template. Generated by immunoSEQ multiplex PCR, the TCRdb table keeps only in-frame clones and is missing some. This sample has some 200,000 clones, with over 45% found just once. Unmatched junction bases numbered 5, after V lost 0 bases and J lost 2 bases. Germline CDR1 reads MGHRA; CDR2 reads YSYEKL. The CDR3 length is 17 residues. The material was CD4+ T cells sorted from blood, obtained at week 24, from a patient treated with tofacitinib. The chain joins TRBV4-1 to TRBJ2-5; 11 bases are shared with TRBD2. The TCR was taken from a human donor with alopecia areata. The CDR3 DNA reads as TGCGCCAGCAGCCAAGATGGGGGGACTAGCGGTCAAGAGACCCAGTACTTC. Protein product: CASSQDGGTSGQETQYF.